The 2 T cell receptor beta chains below come from one sample, sequenced in a study of patients and donors after allogeneic stem cell transplantation. MiXCR, run by TCRdb on the RT-PCR reads, gives a single entry per CDR3 protein. Of fewer than 500,000 distinct CDR3 sequences in the sample, roughly 17% were seen once. The sample was blood, either unsorted or a sorted T cell fraction (not recorded which). These receptors originate from a human donor who was either an allogeneic HSCT recipient or a stem cell or donor lymphocyte infusion donor (not recorded which). It is not recorded whose cells these are; they may come from a transplant donor.

This clonotype occurred a few times. V usage is TRBV20-1 and J usage is TRBJ2-7; D gene ambiguous. This CDR3 spans 14 amino acids. V shed 3 bases and J shed 3 bases, with 15 bases lying between them. The germline CDR1 and CDR2 sequences are DFQATT and SNEGSKA (reference sequence). Here the CDR3 reads CSASGEADHYEQYF. In DNA form, the CDR3 reads TGCAGTGCTAGCGGTGAGGCAGACCACTACGAGCAGTACTTC.

In its sample, this clonotype was seen many times. The V and J genes are TRBV4-3 and TRBJ2-1; 11 bases map to TRBD1. The CDR3 runs 16 residues. The V and J ends lost 2 bases and 6 bases, in that order; junction bases with no gene match: 6. The germline gives CDR1 LGHNA, CDR2 YSLEER. The CDR3 DNA follows: TGCGCCAGCAGCCAAAGATTGGACAGGGGGCCCAATGAGCAGTTCTTC. It codes for CASSQRLDRGPNEQFF.